The 19 T cell receptor beta chains listed next were all sequenced from one sample in a study of blood T cell repertoires in COVID-19. Repertoires were generated with immunoSEQ multiplex PCR, while TCRdb's copy carries only in-frame clones and drops some. This table holds approximately 65,000 clones, 93% found once. Material: peripheral blood. Receptors were obtained from a man aged 65 to 85 with active COVID-19.

The chain recombines TRBV10-3 with TRBJ1-5; no clear D. CDR3 length equals 13 residues. Germline V gene data show CDR1 as ENHRY and CDR2 as SYGVKD. V was shortened by 6 bases and J by 7 bases, with 13 bases between the two germline ends. Here the CDR3 reads CAISGGIAQPQHF. The CDR3 coding sequence is TGTGCCATCAGCGGAGGAATAGCCCAGCCCCAGCATTTT.

V gene TRBV7-3 combines with J gene TRBJ2-5, with 7 positions matching TRBD2. This CDR3 comprises 16 residues. The trim removed 5 bases at V and 7 bases at J, leaving 16 bases unmatched. From germline, CDR1 is SGHTA and CDR2 FQGTGA. The CDR3 nucleotides read TGTGCCAGCAGCAAACTACCGGGACCCCCGGGGGGGACCCAGTACTTC. It is translated as CASSKLPGPPGGTQYF.

Worth noting for this clone: Mismatch with germline at one junction end may stem from a read error. The chain links TRBV19 to TRBJ2-3; TRBD2 matches at 12 bases. The CDR3 is 14 amino acids. The germline gives CDR1 LNHDA, CDR2 SQIVND (reference sequence). CDR3 coding DNA: TGTGCCAGTAGTCCGTCCCCGACTAGCGGGGGAGAGCATTTT. Its protein is CASSPSPTSGGEHF.

This chain connects TRBV18 to TRBJ1-3, with a weak D call TRBD1 (5 bases). CDR1 KGHSH and CDR2 LQKENI come from the germline V gene. V dropped 3 bases and J dropped 2 bases, with 8 bases sitting between them. The CDR3 sequence is 14 residues long. Written as DNA, the CDR3 is TGTGCCAGCTCACCGGAAGGGGCTGGAAACACCATATATTTT. Translated, it gives CASSPEGAGNTIYF.

The chain employs TRBV5-1 and TRBJ1-6; perhaps TRBD1 as D (5 bases). Trimming shortened V by 0 bases and J by 6 bases, and 19 bases separated the two germline ends. CDR3 size: 18 residues. The germline CDR1 and CDR2 sequences are SGHRS and YFSETQ. CDR3 bases: TGCGCCAGCAGCTTGGCCGGGACTGAACGGCCGGGTAATTCACCCCTCCACTTT. Amino acid sequence: CASSLAGTERPGNSPLHF.

The chain couples TRBV2 to TRBJ2-5; a possible D gene is TRBD2 (5 bases). V lost 0 bases, J lost 4 bases, and 12 bases lay in between. The CDR3 is made up of 15 amino acids. Germline CDR1 is SNHLY and CDR2 is FYNNEI. CDR3 in DNA: TGTGCCAGCAGTGAAGCAAATGGGGAGCGAGAGACCCAGTACTTC. Translating gives CASSEANGERETQYF.

The chain joins TRBV6-4 to TRBJ2-5; 11 nucleotides agree with TRBD1. The CDR3 runs to 13 residues. The junction had 5 bases not matched to a gene; V was cut back by 5 bases and J by 9 bases. The germline CDR1 and CDR2 sequences are MRHNA and SNTAGT. CDR3 loop: CASSPGTGGSQYF. CDR3 DNA: TGTGCCAGCAGTCCCGGGACAGGGGGGTCCCAGTACTTC.

The V gene is TRBV29-1, the J gene TRBJ2-1; D may be TRBD2 (6 bases). Trimming took off 7 bases at V and 4 bases at J, with 14 bases between the two ends. Germline lookup yields CDR1 SQVTM and CDR2 ANQGSEA. This CDR3 comprises 13 residues. The CDR3 region is CSAAGTVYNEQFF. The CDR3 bases are TGCAGCGCCGCCGGGACTGTATACAATGAGCAGTTCTTC.

The V call is TRBV5-4, the J call TRBJ1-4, with 9 bases lining up with TRBD1. The CDR3 has 15 amino acids. Trimming removed 3 bases from V and 8 bases from J; junction bases left unmatched: 8. Germline lookup yields CDR1 SGHNT and CDR2 YYREEE (reference sequence). Here the CDR3 reads CASSWGQGVQEKLFF. In nucleotides, the CDR3 is TGTGCCAGCAGCTGGGGACAGGGAGTACAAGAAAAACTGTTTTTT. Full variable domain (remainder filled in from reference TRBV5-4 and TRBJ1-4): ETGVTQSPTHLIKTRGQQVTLRCSSQSGHNTVSWYQQALGQGPQFIFQYYREEENGRGNFPPRFSGLQFPNYSSELNVNALELDDSALYLCASSWGQGVQEKLFFGSGTQLSVL.

This clone was seen more than once but under ten times. The V call is TRBV5-6, the J call TRBJ2-7, with no clear D. The CDR3 loop spans 13 amino acids. The germline gives CDR1 SGHDT, CDR2 YYEEEE. The V gene lost 2 bases and the J gene lost 3 bases, with 9 bases spanning the gap. The CDR3 loop reads CASSFGVSYEQYV. CDR3 sequence (DNA): TGTGCCAGCAGCTTTGGAGTAAGCTACGAGCAGTACGTC.

This clone was seen more than once but under ten times. This chain links TRBV27 with TRBJ1-6, with D maybe TRBD1 (6 bases). From germline, CDR1 is MNHEY and CDR2 SMNVEV (reference sequence). The CDR3 length is 19 residues. V was shortened by 2 bases and J by 0 bases, with 17 bases between the two germline ends. This chain's CDR3 is CASSLKARGTGSYNSPLHF. For the CDR3, the DNA is TGTGCCAGCAGTTTAAAGGCCAGGGGCACTGGCTCCTATAATTCACCCCTCCACTTT.

The rearrangement joins TRBV29-1 to TRBJ1-2; D ambiguous. Trimming pared 3 bases from V and 7 bases from J, leaving 12 bases between. From germline, CDR1 is SQVTM and CDR2 ANQGSEA. CDR3 length equals 12 residues. The CDR3 DNA reads TGCAGCGTTGACGAGGGCAACGGTGGCTACACCTTC. Translating it yields CSVDEGNGGYTF.

The chain is built from TRBV10-1 and TRBJ2-1; TRBD2 matches 12 bases. CDR3 size: 16 residues. Per the germline V gene, CDR1 is WNHNN and CDR2 is SYGVQD (reference sequence). Trimming took 3 bases from V and 8 from J; bases not matched to a gene: 8. In DNA form, the CDR3 reads TGCGCCAGCAGTGACCCGACTAGCGGGGGAATGGATGAGCAGTTCTTC. Translating gives CASSDPTSGGMDEQFF.

This clone occurred a few times. Distinct nucleotide sequences in the sample also encode this CDR3. This chain connects TRBV5-4 to TRBJ2-1, with D possibly being TRBD2 (5 bases). V was shortened by 4 bases and J by 3 bases, with 11 bases between the two germline ends. Germline V gene sequence: CDR1 SGHNT, CDR2 YYREEE (reference sequence). This CDR3 is 14 amino acids long. The CDR3 region has the DNA TGTGCCAGCAGCCGCGACCGGGGCTACAATGAGCAGTTCTTC. Translated, it gives CASSRDRGYNEQFF.

The chain has TRBV4-2 and TRBJ2-6, with 9 bases matching TRBD1. From germline, CDR1 is LGHNA and CDR2 YNFKEQ. The length of the CDR3 is 19 residues. The V and J ends lost 1 base and 3 bases, in that order; junction bases with no gene match: 10. The CDR3 spells CASSQGGDRVILGANVLTF. The CDR3 DNA is TGTGCCAGCAGCCAAGGGGGGGACAGGGTTATTCTTGGGGCCAACGTCCTGACTTTC.

This clone was recorded only once. CDR3 coding DNA: TGTGCCAGCAGTGAACAGGGGCGGAACACTGAAGCTTTCTTT. It yields the protein CASSEQGRNTEAFF. The chain employs TRBV2 and TRBJ1-1, with D perhaps matching TRBD1 (6 bases). Germline V gives CDR1 SNHLY, CDR2 FYNNEI. The CDR3 totals 14 residues. V was trimmed by 2 bases and J by 1 base, leaving 8 bases between them.

J is TRBJ2-3 and V is TRBV5-1, with 11 bases lining up with TRBD1. Germline V lookup: CDR1 SGHRS, CDR2 YFSETQ. The CDR3 loop spans 14 amino acids. The trim removed 4 bases at V and 4 bases at J, leaving 2 bases unmatched. The CDR3 DNA is TGCGCCAGCAGCAGGGACAGGGGGGCAGATACGCAGTATTTT. Its protein is CASSRDRGADTQYF.

The chain links TRBV10-1 to TRBJ2-5; TRBD2 might be the D (6 bases). With 6 bases removed from V and 5 bases from J, the gap between germline ends came to 16 bases. This CDR3 is built from 14 residues. CDR1 and CDR2 (germline): WNHNN, SYGVQD (reference sequence). The CDR3 sequence is CASRELRAGETQYF. CDR3 nucleotide sequence: TGCGCCAGCAGGGAGCTCAGGGCGGGGGAGACCCAGTACTTC.

V and J are TRBV2 and TRBJ2-1, with D maybe TRBD1 (7 bases). The CDR3 loop spans 17 amino acids. Germline V gene lookup returns CDR1 SNHLY and CDR2 FYNNEI. Trimming removed 1 base from V and 0 bases from J, with 13 bases in between. CDR3 amino acids: CASSEDWGDSSYNEQFF. CDR3 nucleotides: TGTGCCAGCAGTGAAGATTGGGGGGACAGCTCCTACAATGAGCAGTTCTTC.